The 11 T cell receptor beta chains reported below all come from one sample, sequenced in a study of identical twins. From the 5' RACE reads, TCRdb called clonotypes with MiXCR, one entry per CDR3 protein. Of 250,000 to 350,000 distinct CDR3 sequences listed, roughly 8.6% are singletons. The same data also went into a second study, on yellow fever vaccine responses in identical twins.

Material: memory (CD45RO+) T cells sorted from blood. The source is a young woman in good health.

CDR3: CASSLGGTGNGNYGYTF. CDR3 DNA sequence: TGTGCCAGCAGTTTGGGGGGGACGGGTAATGGAAACTATGGCTACACCTTC. This chain joins TRBV28 and TRBJ1-2; D possibly corresponds to TRBD1 (5 bases). The germline V and J ends were trimmed by 3 bases and 2 bases, with 19 bases remaining between them. This CDR3 spans 17 amino acids. The germline gives CDR1 MDHEN, CDR2 SYDVKM.

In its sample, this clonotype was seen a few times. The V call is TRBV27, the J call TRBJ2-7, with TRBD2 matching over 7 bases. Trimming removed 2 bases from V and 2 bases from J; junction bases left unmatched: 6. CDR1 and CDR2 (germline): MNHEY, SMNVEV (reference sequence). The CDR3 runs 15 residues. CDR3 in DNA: TGTGCCAGCAGTTTACAAGCGGGAAGCACCTACGAGCAGTACTTC. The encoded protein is CASSLQAGSTYEQYF.

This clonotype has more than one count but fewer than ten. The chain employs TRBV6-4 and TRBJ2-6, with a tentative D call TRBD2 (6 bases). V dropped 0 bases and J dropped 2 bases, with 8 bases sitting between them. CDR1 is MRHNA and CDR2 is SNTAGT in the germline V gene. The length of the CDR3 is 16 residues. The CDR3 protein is CASSDSGGAGANVLTF. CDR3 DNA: TGTGCCAGCAGTGACTCGGGGGGAGCTGGGGCCAACGTCCTGACTTTC.

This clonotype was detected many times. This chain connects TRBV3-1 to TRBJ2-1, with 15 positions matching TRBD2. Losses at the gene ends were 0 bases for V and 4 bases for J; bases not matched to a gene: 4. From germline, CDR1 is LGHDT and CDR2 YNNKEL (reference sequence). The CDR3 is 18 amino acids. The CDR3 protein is CASSQEGLAGGPYNEQFF. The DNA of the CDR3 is TGTGCCAGCAGCCAAGAGGGACTAGCGGGAGGACCTTACAATGAGCAGTTCTTC.

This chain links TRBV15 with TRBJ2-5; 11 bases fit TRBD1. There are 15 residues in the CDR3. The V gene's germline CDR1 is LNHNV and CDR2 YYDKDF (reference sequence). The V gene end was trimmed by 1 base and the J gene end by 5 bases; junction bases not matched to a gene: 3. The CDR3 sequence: CATSRGTGGVETQYF. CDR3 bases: TGTGCCACCAGCAGAGGGACAGGGGGCGTGGAGACCCAGTACTTC.

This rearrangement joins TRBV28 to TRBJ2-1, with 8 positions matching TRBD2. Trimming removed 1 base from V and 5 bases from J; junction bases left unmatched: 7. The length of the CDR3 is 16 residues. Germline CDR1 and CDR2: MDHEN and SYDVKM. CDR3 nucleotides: TGTGCCAGCAGTTTATCAGTCGGGGGGGCTGACAATGAGCAGTTCTTC. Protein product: CASSLSVGGADNEQFF.

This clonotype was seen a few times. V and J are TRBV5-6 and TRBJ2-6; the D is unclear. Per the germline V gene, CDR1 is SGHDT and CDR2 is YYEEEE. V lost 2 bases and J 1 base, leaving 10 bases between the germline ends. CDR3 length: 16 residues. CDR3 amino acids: CASSLRLTSGANVLTF. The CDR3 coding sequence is TGTGCCAGCAGCTTAAGGTTGACGTCTGGGGCCAACGTCCTGACTTTC.

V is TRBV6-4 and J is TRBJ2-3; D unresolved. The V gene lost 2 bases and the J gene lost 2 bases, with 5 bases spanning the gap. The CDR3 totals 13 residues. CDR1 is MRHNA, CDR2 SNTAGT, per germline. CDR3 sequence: CASSDVTTDTQYF. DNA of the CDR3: TGTGCCAGCAGTGACGTGACCACAGATACGCAGTATTTT.

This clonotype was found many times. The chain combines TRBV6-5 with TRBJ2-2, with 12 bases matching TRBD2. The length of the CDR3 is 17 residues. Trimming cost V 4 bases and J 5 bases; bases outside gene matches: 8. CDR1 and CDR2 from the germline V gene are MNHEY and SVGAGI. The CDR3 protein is CASSFGTSGPSTGELFF. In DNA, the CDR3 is TGTGCCAGCAGTTTCGGGACTAGCGGGCCCAGTACCGGGGAGCTGTTTTTT.

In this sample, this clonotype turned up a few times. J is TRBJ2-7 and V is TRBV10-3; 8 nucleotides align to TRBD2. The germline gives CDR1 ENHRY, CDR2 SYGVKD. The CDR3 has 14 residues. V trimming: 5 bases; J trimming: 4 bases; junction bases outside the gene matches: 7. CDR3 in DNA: TGTGCCATCAGTAGCGGGAGTAACTTATACGAGCAGTACTTC. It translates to CAISSGSNLYEQYF.

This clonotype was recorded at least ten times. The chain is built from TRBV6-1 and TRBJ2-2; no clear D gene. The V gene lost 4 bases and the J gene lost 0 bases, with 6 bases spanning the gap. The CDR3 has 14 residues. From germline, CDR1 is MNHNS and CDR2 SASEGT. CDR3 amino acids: CASSVTANTGELFF. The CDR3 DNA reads TGTGCCAGCAGTGTGACGGCGAACACCGGGGAGCTGTTTTTT.